This TCR beta chain is from a study of spatial heterogeneity in lung cancer. Across the study: Where they were available, follow-up PBMC samples were sequenced, at a median of about 22 months after resection.

This clonotype was observed many times. Time point denoted: blood at routine non-recurrence follow-up after resection. Germline assignment: CDR1 MNHEY and CDR2 SVGAGI. The CDR3 contains 13 residues. V shed 5 bases and J shed 5 bases, with 10 bases lying between them. TCR cDNA molecules were tagged individually, and each one carried a unique molecular identifier. TCRdb reanalysed the 5' RACE reads using MiXCR and keeps one entry per CDR3 protein. The sample shows 39,000 or so distinct CDR3 sequences, about 10% of them seen only once. The sample consisted of PBMCs, taken at follow-up. The chain uses TRBV6-5 and TRBJ1-5, with D possibly matching TRBD1 (5 bases). The TCR comes from a female donor with early-stage non-small cell lung cancer. The CDR3 spells CASSGGVYQPQHF. In DNA, the CDR3 is TGTGCCAGCAGTGGGGGGGTCTATCAGCCCCAGCATTTT.